The 31 T cell receptor beta chains presented below share a single source sample, sequenced in a study of tissue T cells after allogeneic stem cell transplantation. Measured with immunoSEQ multiplex PCR; TCRdb has only the in-frame clones, and not every one. The data hold around 50,000 clones, with around 70% observed a single time. Sequences were obtained from sorted cells pooled from one or two spleens. Receptors originate from a pool of C57BL/6 mice in good health.

A word on this clone: Genes and germline are mouse. From the germline J gene comes the end of the CDR3, since the read stops 1 residue before it. The rearrangement uses TRBV16 and TRBJ1-1, with D unclear. The V end lost 1 base, the J end lost 3 bases, and 6 bases lay between the germline ends. The CDR3 covers 13 residues. Germline CDR1 is SGHSA and CDR2 is FRNQAP. Incomplete CDR3 DNA: TGTGCAAGCAGCTTAGGGGAGGACACAGAAGTCTTC. Its protein is CASSLGEDTEVF. The CDR3 reads in full as CASSLGEDTEVFF.

With respect to this clone: These gene names are mouse names. CDR3 loop: CASSQADNQDTQYF. The CDR3 DNA, read in part, is TGTGCCAGCAGCCAAGCGGACAACCAAGACACCCAGTAC. V gene TRBV5 combines with J gene TRBJ2-5; unclear D gene. The read gets to within 1 residue of the CDR3 end, and the germline J gene fills in the rest. The germline gives CDR1 LGHNA, CDR2 YNLKQL (reference sequence). The ends were cut back, 1 base at V and 0 bases at J, with 5 bases in the middle. This CDR3 region has 14 residues.

With respect to this clone: Genes and germline come from the mouse. The read terminates 1 residue before the CDR3 end, so the remaining end is supplied by the germline J gene. This sequence joins TRBV12-2 and TRBJ1-4; TRBD1 is a possible D gene (6 bases). The V end was cut by 2 bases, the J end by 4 bases, with 7 bases between. The germline gives CDR1 SGHLS, CDR2 HYDKME. The CDR3 is made up of 13 amino acids. Partial CDR3 DNA: TGTGCCAGCTCTCGGGACAACAACGAAAGATTATTT. It codes for CASSRDNNERLF. From start to end, the CDR3 is CASSRDNNERLFF. Full variable domain (rest looked up from reference TRBV12-2 and TRBJ1-4): NSGVVQSPRYIIKGKGERSILKCIPISGHLSVAWYQQTQGQELKFFIQHYDKMERDKGNLPSRFSVQQFDDYHSEMNMSALELEDSAVYFCASSRDNNERLFFGHGTKLSVL.

On this clone itself: Gene names refer to mouse genes. With the read ending 1 residue before the CDR3 end, the germline J gene is used to fill in that end. This sequence joins TRBV31 and TRBJ1-6; D possibly corresponds to TRBD1 (5 bases). TRBJ1-6 is treated as an ORF (open reading frame) with a function not yet certain. The CDR3 is 16 amino acids. V dropped 0 bases and J dropped 5 bases, with 14 bases sitting between them. CDR1 is GKSSPN, CDR2 SITVG, per germline. CDR3 residues: CAWSLRGRENNSPLYF. Incomplete CDR3 DNA: TGTGCCTGGAGTCTAAGGGGCCGGGAAAATAATTCGCCCCTCTAC.

A remark on this clone: Gene names and germline refer to mouse. The sequenced fragment ends 1 residue before the CDR3 boundary, so the rest is inferred from the germline J gene. The genes are TRBV13-2 and TRBJ2-5, with a weak D call TRBD1 (5 bases). Germline-derived CDR1 and CDR2 are NNHNN and SYGAGS (reference sequence). The CDR3 is made up of 15 amino acids. Deletions cut 0 bases from V and 2 bases from J, with 10 bases between. The CDR3 region is CASGDASGSQDTQYF. The covered CDR3 bases are TGTGCCAGCGGTGATGCCTCAGGGAGCCAAGACACCCAGTAC.

Details on this clone: The gene names given are mouse names. From the germline J gene comes the end of the CDR3, since the read stops 1 residue before it. Different DNA sequences within this sample yield the same CDR3. This chain uses TRBV13-2 with TRBJ1-1; D is possibly TRBD1 (5 bases). Trimming took off 0 bases at V and 3 bases at J, with 9 bases between the two ends. Per the germline V gene, CDR1 is NNHNN and CDR2 is SYGAGS (reference sequence). The CDR3 extends over 14 amino acids. The CDR3 loop is CASGDGQGDTEVFF. The sequenced CDR3 bases are TGTGCCAGCGGTGATGGACAAGGGGACACAGAAGTCTTC.

With respect to this clone: Germline and genes here are mouse. The read falls 1 residue short of the CDR3 end, and the missing part is taken from the germline J gene. The J gene is TRBJ2-5, the V gene TRBV13-2; maybe TRBD1 (6 bases). The CDR3 is made up of 14 amino acids. Germline V gene lookup returns CDR1 NNHNN and CDR2 SYGAGS (reference sequence). The ends were cut back, 1 base at V and 3 bases at J, with 9 bases in the middle. CDR3 residues: CASGDPGQQDTQYF. Partial CDR3 DNA: TGTGCCAGCGGTGATCCGGGACAACAAGACACCCAGTAC.

Remarks on this clone: Mouse gene names apply. From the germline J gene comes the end of the CDR3, since the read stops 1 residue before it. V is TRBV20 and J is TRBJ2-1; D uncertain. Trimming pared 0 bases from V and 0 bases from J, leaving 3 bases between. The germline V gene has CDR1 GFQATS and CDR2 STVNSAI. The CDR3 extends over 13 amino acids. The covered CDR3 bases are TGTGGTGCTAGGGAGTTTAACTATGCTGAGCAGTTC. As protein: CGAREFNYAEQF. The entire CDR3 sequence reads CGAREFNYAEQFF.

The table lists this clone with a few counts. Gene names follow the mouse nomenclature. This chain's CDR3 is CASSSGLGNYAEQFF. The sequenced CDR3 bases are TGTGCCAGCAGCTCGGGACTGGGTAACTATGCTGAGCAGTTC. This chain connects TRBV3 to TRBJ2-1, with 9 bases aligning to TRBD2. The read ends 1 residue early relative to the CDR3; the germline J gene fills the gap. The CDR3 is 15 residues long. Germline trimming cut 4 bases from V and 0 bases from J; bases unmatched to any gene: 1. CDR1 is SNHLY, CDR2 FYNGKV, per germline (reference sequence).

Turning to this clone: Mouse gene names and germline throughout. The CDR3 end falls 1 residue outside the read, so it is completed with the germline J gene. The V gene is TRBV13-1, the J gene TRBJ1-5, with 7 nucleotides matching TRBD1. The CDR3 spans 13 residues. Germline V lookup: CDR1 NSHNY, CDR2 SYGAGN. Losses at the gene ends were 2 bases for V and 6 bases for J; bases not matched to a gene: 2. CDR3 in amino acids: CASSDYRGQAPLF. CDR3 bases read: TGTGCCAGCAGTGACTACAGGGGCCAGGCTCCGCTT.

Notes on this clone: Germline and genes here are mouse. The read is 1 residue too short to cover the CDR3 end, so that end is filled in from the germline J gene. The rearrangement uses TRBV17 and TRBJ1-4; D call uncertain. The CDR3 extends over 14 amino acids. Germline V CDR1 and CDR2: MNHDT, YYDKIL. Trimming took off 3 bases at V and 1 base at J, with 6 bases between the two ends. The CDR3 reads CASSSHTSNERLFF. The sequenced part of the CDR3 DNA is TGTGCTAGCAGTAGTCACACTTCCAACGAAAGATTATTT. Using reference TRBV17 and TRBJ1-4 for the parts outside the CDR3, the full variable domain is DTTVKQNPRYKLARVGKPVNLICSQTMNHDTMYWYQKKPNQAPKLLLFYYDKILNREADTFEKFQSSRPNNSFCSLYIGSAGLEYSAMYLCASSSHTSNERLFFGHGTKLSVL.

This clone was picked up a small number of times. Genes and germline are mouse. CDR3 DNA, as far as it was read: TGTGCCAGCAGTATAAGGGGGGAGTCGCTCTAT. Its protein product is CASSIRGESLY. The entire CDR3 sequence reads CASSIRGESLYF. The chain is built from TRBV19 and TRBJ1-3, with D perhaps TRBD1 (6 bases). The missing CDR3 end, 1 residue past where the read stops, is filled in from the germline J gene. The V end lost 1 base, the J end lost 11 bases, and 10 bases lay between the germline ends. This CDR3 is built from 12 residues. Germline V gene sequence: CDR1 FNHDT, CDR2 SITEND (reference sequence).

This clone was seen more than once but under ten times. Gene and germline names: mouse. The observed sequence ends 1 residue before the CDR3 terminus, with the missing tail filled in from the germline J gene. This sample includes further DNA sequences coding for the same CDR3. The chain employs TRBV13-2 and TRBJ2-7; a possible D gene is TRBD1 (6 bases). Trimming shortened V by 5 bases and J by 4 bases, and 7 bases separated the two germline ends. CDR1 is NNHNN and CDR2 is SYGAGS in the germline V gene (reference sequence). This CDR3 region has 11 residues. Incomplete CDR3 DNA: TGTGCCAGCGGGGACAGTTATGAACAGTAC. Its translation is CASGDSYEQY. The full CDR3 reads CASGDSYEQYF.

On this clone itself: Gene names denote mouse genes. The CDR3 end falls 1 residue outside the read, so it is completed with the germline J gene. The chain recombines TRBV13-2 with TRBJ2-4; D may be TRBD2 (7 bases). The CDR3 is 17 amino acids. Between the trimmed V and J ends, which lost 0 bases and 0 bases, there was a span of 14 bases. Germline V CDR1 and CDR2: NNHNN, SYGAGS (reference sequence). The CDR3 bases that were read are TGTGCCAGCGGTGATGCATCCGGGGGGCCGAGTCAAAACACCTTGTAC. Translating gives CASGDASGGPSQNTLY. From start to end, the CDR3 is CASGDASGGPSQNTLYF.

Comment on this clone: Germline and genes: mouse. The CDR3 end lies 1 residue beyond the end of the read and is filled in from the germline J gene. The chain is built from TRBV16 and TRBJ1-1; maybe TRBD1 (6 bases). CDR1 is SGHSA and CDR2 is FRNQAP in the germline V gene. CDR3 length equals 12 residues. The V end was cut by 3 bases, the J end by 8 bases, with 10 bases between. The CDR3 region is CASSFRDNEVFF. CDR3 bases read: TGTGCAAGCAGCTTCCGGGACAACGAAGTCTTC.

This clone was seen a handful of times. Gene labels here are mouse ones. The read falls 1 residue short of the CDR3 end, and the missing part is taken from the germline J gene. Other DNA sequences of this sample code for an identical CDR3. The chain combines TRBV1 with TRBJ2-7; D is uncertain. Deletions cut 0 bases from V and 4 bases from J, with 4 bases between. Germline CDR1 reads NSQYPW; CDR2 reads LRSPGD (reference sequence). This CDR3 comprises 12 residues. Incomplete CDR3 DNA: TGCACCTGCAGTGCAGAACAATATGAACAGTAC. It specifies CTCSAEQYEQY. The full CDR3 reads CTCSAEQYEQYF.

Remarks on this clone: Here the gene names and germline are mouse. The observed sequence ends 1 residue before the CDR3 terminus, with the missing tail filled in from the germline J gene. The chain carries TRBV13-2 and TRBJ2-7; TRBD2 aligns across 11 bases. Germline CDR1 is NNHNN and CDR2 is SYGAGS (reference sequence). This CDR3 contains 14 residues. The trim removed 4 bases at V and 4 bases at J, leaving 4 bases unmatched. The CDR3 bases that were read are TGTGCCAGCGGTACCGGGACTGGGGGTTATGAACAGTAC. Protein sequence: CASGTGTGGYEQY. The entire CDR3 protein is CASGTGTGGYEQYF.

Worth noting for this clone: The gene names given are mouse names. The CDR3 goes on 1 residue after the read ends, and that part is filled in from the germline J gene. V is TRBV29 and J is TRBJ1-4, with no clear D. The CDR3 has 12 amino acids. The V and J ends lost 5 bases and 5 bases respectively, with 6 bases between them. CDR1 MSHET and CDR2 SYDVDS come from the germline V gene. The DNA read from the CDR3 is TGTGCTAGCAGTCCTCAGAACGAAAGATTATTT. It translates to CASSPQNERLF. The full CDR3 reads CASSPQNERLFF.

As for this clone: Mouse germline and gene names are used. The read gets to within 1 residue of the CDR3 end, and the germline J gene fills in the rest. The chain uses TRBV2 and TRBJ1-5, with TRBD1 matching 7 bases. Germline V lookup: CDR1 LGHNA, CDR2 YSYQKL. The J segment lost 7 bases and the V segment lost 0 bases, leaving 3 bases of the junction unmatched. This CDR3 is 14 amino acids long. The CDR3 sequence: CASSQERDSQAPLF. The DNA read from the CDR3 is TGTGCCAGCAGCCAAGAAAGGGACAGTCAGGCTCCGCTT.

To note about this clone: Mouse names are used for the genes. The DNA ends 1 residue before the CDR3 does, and the rest of the CDR3 is filled in from the germline J gene. The rearrangement joins TRBV19 to TRBJ1-4; no reliable D call. Between the trimmed V and J ends, which lost 3 bases and 2 bases, there was a span of 11 bases. CDR3 length: 15 amino acids. Germline V gene sequence: CDR1 FNHDT, CDR2 SITEND (reference sequence). CDR3 sequence: CASSTPPISNERLFF. The covered CDR3 bases are TGTGCCAGCAGTACCCCCCCAATCTCCAACGAAAGATTATTT.

As for this clone: Any gene name here is a mouse gene name. With the read ending 1 residue before the CDR3 end, the germline J gene is used to fill in that end. V usage is TRBV13-3 and J usage is TRBJ1-4, with a weak D call TRBD1 (5 bases). CDR3 length equals 14 residues. Germline V gene sequence: CDR1 NNHDY, CDR2 SYVADS. V lost 0 bases, J lost 2 bases, and 5 bases lay in between. The CDR3 bases that were read are TGTGCCAGCAGTGATGCAGGGTCCAACGAAAGATTATTT. This encodes CASSDAGSNERLF. The whole CDR3 sequence is CASSDAGSNERLFF. The full variable domain, rest sourced from reference TRBV13-3 and TRBJ1-4, is EAAVTQSPRSKVAVTGGKVTLSCHQTNNHDYMYWYRQDTGHGLRLIHYSYVADSTEKGDIPDGYKASRPSQENFSLILELASLSQTAVYFCASSDAGSNERLFFGHGTKLSVL.

A remark on this clone: Gene names and germline match the mouse. CDR3 in amino acids: CASSRDGTQYF. The CDR3 DNA, read in part, is TGTGCTAGCTCCAGGGACGGCACCCAGTAC. The chain carries TRBV29 and TRBJ2-5; D possibly uses TRBD1 or TRBD2 (5 bases each). The read comes to an end 1 residue before the CDR3 does, leaving the germline J gene to fill in the end. The germline V and J ends were trimmed by 8 bases and 8 bases, with 11 bases remaining between them. The CDR3 length is 11 residues. Germline CDR1 and CDR2: MSHET and SYDVDS.

Turning to this clone: Mouse germline and gene names are used. With the read ending 1 residue before the CDR3 end, the germline J gene is used to fill in that end. The V call is TRBV13-1, the J call TRBJ1-1, with D perhaps TRBD1 (5 bases). V was trimmed by 0 bases and J by 8 bases, leaving 8 bases between them. Germline CDR1 NSHNY, CDR2 SYGAGN. The CDR3 totals 12 residues. The CDR3 spells CASSDDAGEVFF. The covered CDR3 bases are TGTGCCAGCAGTGATGATGCAGGGGAAGTCTTC.

Concerning this clone: The genes are named according to mouse. Read sequence stops 1 residue before the CDR3 end, and the germline J gene provides the missing end. V usage is TRBV4 and J usage is TRBJ2-5; TRBD2 aligns across 14 bases. Germline lookup yields CDR1 LGHDT and CDR2 YNNKQL (reference sequence). This CDR3 comprises 17 residues. V shed 5 bases, J shed 3 bases, and the junction held 7 bases outside the gene matches. Partial CDR3 DNA: TGTGCCAGCAGCCGGGACTGGGGGGGCTTAGGACAAGACACCCAGTAC. Translated: CASSRDWGGLGQDTQY. The whole CDR3 sequence reads CASSRDWGGLGQDTQYF.

On this clone itself: The listed genes are named as in mouse. With the read ending 1 residue before the CDR3 end, the germline J gene is used to fill in that end. The rearrangement uses TRBV13-1 and TRBJ2-1; possible D gene TRBD2, 7 bases. The CDR3 has 14 residues. Germline V gene lookup returns CDR1 NSHNY and CDR2 SYGAGN. The V gene lost 3 bases and the J gene lost 6 bases, with 13 bases spanning the gap. The DNA read from the CDR3 is TGTGCCAGCAGTGGGGGGGCCGGGTTTGCTGAGCAGTTC. As protein: CASSGGAGFAEQF. The complete CDR3 sequence is CASSGGAGFAEQFF.

In regard to this clone: Germline and genes: mouse. The read terminates 1 residue ahead of where the CDR3 ends, so the germline J gene completes it. The J gene is TRBJ2-3, the V gene TRBV3; 10 bases agree with TRBD2. Germline-derived CDR1 and CDR2 are SNHLY and FYNGKV (reference sequence). This CDR3 spans 16 amino acids. The trim removed 2 bases at V and 2 bases at J, leaving 4 bases unmatched. CDR3 sequence reads: CASSLLGGRDAETLYF. Partial CDR3 DNA: TGTGCCAGCAGCTTACTGGGGGGGCGGGATGCAGAAACGCTGTAT.

This clone was found a few times. Mouse gene names and germline throughout. Coverage ceases 1 residue before the CDR3 finishes, and the germline J gene fills in the end. Other DNA sequences in this sample translate to the same CDR3. The rearrangement joins TRBV19 to TRBJ2-7, with 12 bases matching TRBD2. This CDR3 spans 14 amino acids. With V trimmed by 3 bases and J by 4 bases, 2 bases remained unmatched. CDR1 and CDR2 from the germline V gene are FNHDT and SITEND (reference sequence). The CDR3 spells CASSTGLGGYEQYF. The sequenced part of the CDR3 DNA is TGTGCCAGCAGTACGGGACTGGGGGGTTATGAACAGTAC.

Note on this clone: The listed genes are named as in mouse. CDR3: CASSLDGNYAEQFF. The sequenced CDR3 bases are TGTGCCAGCTCTCTCGACGGCAATTATGCTGAGCAGTTC. The chain employs TRBV12-1 and TRBJ2-1; D unclear. Sequencing ends 1 residue short of the CDR3 end; the germline J gene provides the rest. The V gene lost 0 bases and the J gene lost 4 bases, with 9 bases spanning the gap. The CDR3 is 14 residues long. The germline CDR1 and CDR2 sequences are SGHSN and HYEKVE.

This clone was observed a few times. Mouse gene names apply. The read is 1 residue too short to cover the CDR3 end, so that end is filled in from the germline J gene. The rearrangement uses TRBV19 and TRBJ1-3, with no clear D. The CDR3 spans 14 residues. Germline CDR1 and CDR2: FNHDT and SITEND (reference sequence). Trimming removed 0 bases at V and 2 bases at J, with 6 bases between. CDR3 sequence reads: CASSIDGTGNTLYF. CDR3 DNA (partial): TGTGCCAGCAGTATAGACGGGACTGGAAATACGCTCTAT.

As to this clone: Mouse germline and gene names are used. The read comes to an end 1 residue before the CDR3 does, leaving the germline J gene to fill in the end. The same CDR3 can be traced to other DNA sequences in this sample. The chain is built from TRBV13-3 and TRBJ2-5; 8 nucleotides match TRBD2. Germline trimming cut 5 bases from V and 0 bases from J; bases unmatched to any gene: 2. Germline loops: CDR1 NNHDY, CDR2 SYVADS. This CDR3 contains 14 residues. CDR3 bases read: TGTGCCAGCAGACTGGGGGTTAACCAAGACACCCAGTAC. Protein product: CASRLGVNQDTQY. The full CDR3 sequence reads CASRLGVNQDTQYF.

Regarding this clone: Mouse gene names and germline throughout. The sequence runs out 1 residue before the end of the CDR3; the remainder is reconstructed from the germline J gene. The chain combines TRBV13-2 with TRBJ2-4; D unresolved. V gave up 4 bases and J gave up 0 bases, with 6 bases separating them. This CDR3 comprises 13 residues. CDR1 NNHNN and CDR2 SYGAGS come from the germline V gene (reference sequence). Here the CDR3 reads CASGPTSQNTLYF. CDR3 DNA (partial): TGTGCCAGCGGTCCAACTAGTCAAAACACCTTGTAC.